Sequencing of this TCR beta chain was carried out in a study of tumor-infiltrating lymphocytes in primary liver carcinoma. Germline loops: CDR1 SGHNT, CDR2 YENEEA. This CDR3 is built from 16 residues. This clonotype was counted a single time. Its antigen is unknown. One end of the junction is discordant with germline, which a read error may explain. TCR beta cDNA was made from roughly 500 ng total RNA with a constant-region primer. Sequencing libraries for TCR beta derived from three nested multiplex PCR rounds that used slightly modified ARM-PCR. Researchers ran the first two PCR rounds for 10 cycles each with TRBV1-TRBV30 forward primers and a C-beta reverse primer. TCRdb re-analysed the multiplex PCR reads in MiXCR, keeping a single row per CDR3 protein. The table shows roughly 100,000 distinct CDR3 sequences, with approximately 82% occurring only once. Findings and caveats of the study: About 7-25% of top clones, no more, were shared by all five regions.

Unsorted bulk tissue, about 19-31 mg of it, served as the source for co-extraction of RNA and DNA. The study sampled five separate regions from each tumor. Whichever tumor sample was examined, it had over 85% viable tumor cells. The chain uses TRBV11-3 and TRBJ2-1, with D possibly called TRBD1 or TRBD2 (6 bases each). This TCR was sampled from a man aged 35 to 55 with primary liver carcinoma and hepatitis B virus infection. The sample taken for sequencing was liver tumor tissue from sampling region 3. Subset given: tumor region T3, left-lateral pole. The CDR3 DNA reads as TGTGCCAGCAGCATAGGGGGGTCCCCTAGGTACAACGAGCAGCTCTTC. As protein: CASSIGGSPRYNEQLF.